Listed below are T cell receptor beta chains from one sample, sequenced in a study of circulating tumor DNA in untreated peripheral T-cell lymphoma. Generated by immunoSEQ multiplex PCR, the TCRdb table keeps only in-frame clones and is missing some. There are around 6,400 clones in the sample; roughly 60% occur only once, and around 60% lies in the top ten. The sample taken for sequencing was tumor tissue. These receptors all come from a human donor with peripheral T-cell lymphoma. CDR3s include the opening cysteine and the closing phenylalanine or tryptophan. Fields, in order: clone size, J gene, V gene, D gene, CDR3 length, CDR3 protein, CDR3 DNA. A D gene is named only where the DNA matches it firmly. Some rows mark clone size as missing; the rest say once, few, many or name a class of expanded clone.

few,TRBJ2-3,TRBV6-8,TRBD2,15,CTSSQLAGVSDTQYF,TGTACCAGCAGCCAACTAGCGGGAGTTTCAGATACGCAGTATTTT
-,TRBJ2-4,TRBV18,-,13,CASSPSGKNIQYF,TGTGCCAGCTCACCGTCCGGGAAAAACATTCAGTACTTC
-,TRBJ2-3,TRBV11-1,-,14,CASSLVGGTDTQYF,TGTGCCAGCAGCTTAGTCGGGGGTACAGATACGCAGTATTTT
-,TRBJ2-7,TRBV6-8,-,12,CASSDHPYEQYF,TGTGCCAGCAGTGATCATCCGTACGAGCAGTACTTC
-,TRBJ1-1,TRBV30,-,12,CAWRTANTEAFF,TGTGCCTGGCGGACAGCGAACACTGAAGCTTTCTTT
once,TRBJ2-3,TRBV7-5,-,15,CASSSPREGRDTQYF,TGTGCCAGCAGCTCCCCCCGGGAGGGGCGAGATACGCAGTATTTT
-,TRBJ2-7,TRBV18,-,13,CASSPPGSYEQYF,TGTGCCAGCTCACCACCGGGCTCCTACGAGCAGTACTTC
few,TRBJ2-7,TRBV12-5,TRBD2,15,CASGLAGTSGTGQYF,TGTGCTAGTGGTTTGGCCGGGACTAGCGGGACCGGGCAGTACTTC
few,TRBJ1-5,TRBV19,-,15,CASSRTGISNQPQHF,TGTGCCAGTAGTAGGACGGGGATTAGCAATCAGCCCCAGCATTTT
-,TRBJ2-2,TRBV18,-,15,CASSPRGINTGELFF,TGTGCCAGCTCACCACGAGGGATTAACACCGGGGAGCTGTTTTTT
-,TRBJ1-2,TRBV30,-,11,CAWSAGGGYTF,TGTGCCTGGAGTGCGGGGGGTGGCTACACCTTC
-,TRBJ2-7,TRBV4-1,-,12,CASRGHGDEQYF,TGCGCCAGCAGGGGCCACGGGGACGAGCAGTACTTC
-,TRBJ2-3,TRBV11-3,TRBD1,17,CASSLVVYRGSTDTQYF,TGTGCCAGCAGCTTAGTAGTCTACAGGGGCAGCACAGATACGCAGTATTTT
-,TRBJ2-6,TRBV7-5,-,17,CASSLGGGAAGANVLTF,TGTGCCAGCAGCTTAGGTGGGGGGGCCGCTGGGGCCAACGTCCTGACTTTC
-,TRBJ1-3,TRBV12-5,-,13,CASNSHSGNTIYF,TGTGCCAGCAACTCCCACTCTGGAAACACCATATATTTT
-,TRBJ1-2,TRBV6-8,-,13,CAGRQTLLEGYTF,TGTGCCGGGAGACAGACCTTACTAGAGGGCTACACCTTC
-,TRBJ2-1,TRBV28,TRBD2,16,CASSFGGASSYNEQFF,TGTGCCAGCAGTTTCGGGGGGGCAAGCTCCTACAATGAGCAGTTCTTC
-,TRBJ2-7,TRBV23-1,TRBD1,15,CASSRSTGGTYEQYF,TGCGCCAGCAGCCGGTCGACAGGGGGTACCTACGAGCAGTACTTC